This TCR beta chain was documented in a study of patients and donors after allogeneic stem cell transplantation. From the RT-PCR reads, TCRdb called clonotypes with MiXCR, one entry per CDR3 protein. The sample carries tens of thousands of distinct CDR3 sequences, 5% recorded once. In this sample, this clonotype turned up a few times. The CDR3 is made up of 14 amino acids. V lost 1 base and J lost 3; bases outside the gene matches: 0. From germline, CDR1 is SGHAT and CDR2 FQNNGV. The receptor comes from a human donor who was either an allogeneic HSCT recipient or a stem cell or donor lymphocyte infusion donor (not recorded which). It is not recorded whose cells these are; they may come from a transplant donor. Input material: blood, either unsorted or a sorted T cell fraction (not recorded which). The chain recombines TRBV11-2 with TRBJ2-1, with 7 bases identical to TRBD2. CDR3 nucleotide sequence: TGTGCCAGCAGCTTAGCGGGAGGCTACAATGAGCAGTTCTTC. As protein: CASSLAGGYNEQFF. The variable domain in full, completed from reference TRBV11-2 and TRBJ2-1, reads EAGVAQSPRYKIIEKRQSVAFWCNPISGHATLYWYQQILGQGPKLLIQFQNNGVVDDSQLPKDRFSAERLKGVDSTLKIQPAKLEDSAVYLCASSLAGGYNEQFFGPGTRLTVL.